The 17 T cell receptor beta chains reported below all come from one sample, sequenced in a study of shared clonotypes between healthy human individuals. Sequencing was performed with immunoSEQ multiplex PCR; in TCRdb, only in-frame clones are kept and a portion is missing. Of approximately 720,000 clones in the sample, around 72% were seen once. Sample: memory CD4+ T cells sorted from blood. The subset here: CD45RA-negative fraction. The receptor source for this set is a woman aged 25 to 39 in good health.

The V and J genes are TRBV30 and TRBJ2-1; 11 nucleotides match TRBD2. V was pared by 2 bases and J by 3 bases, with 6 bases of the junction left unmatched. Germline V CDR1 and CDR2: GTSNPN, SVGIG (reference sequence). The CDR3 totals 16 residues. The CDR3 coding sequence is TGTGCCTGGAGTCACCCGGGACTAGCGGTCTACAATGAGCAGTTCTTC. This translates into CAWSHPGLAVYNEQFF.

The rearrangement uses TRBV10-3 and TRBJ2-7; no clear D. The CDR3 is 15 residues long. The V gene lost 0 bases and the J gene lost 2 bases, with 11 bases spanning the gap. CDR1 is ENHRY, CDR2 SYGVKD, per germline. The CDR3 region has the DNA TGTGCCATCAGTGAGTCGGAGTCCGGAACCTACGAGCAGTACTTC. This sequence encodes CAISESESGTYEQYF.

The chain links TRBV25-1 to TRBJ1-3, with D perhaps TRBD1 (6 bases). Germline loops: CDR1 MGHDK, CDR2 SYGVNS. The CDR3 extends over 14 amino acids. V was pared by 4 bases and J by 6 bases, with 13 bases between. The CDR3 loop reads CASSGRGRLNTIYF. In nucleotides, the CDR3 is TGTGCCAGCAGTGGGAGGGGGAGGCTAAACACCATATATTTT.

This clone was recorded only once. The chain is built from TRBV29-1 and TRBJ2-2; 7 bases are a match to TRBD1. The CDR3 has 12 amino acids. CDR1 and CDR2 from the germline V gene are SQVTM and ANQGSEA. The ends lost 7 bases at V and 2 bases at J; junction bases unmatched: 1. The CDR3 sequence: CSGDSNTGELFF. The CDR3 bases are TGCAGCGGGGACAGCAACACCGGGGAGCTGTTTTTT.

This rearrangement joins TRBV7-3 to TRBJ2-3; D not resolved. Germline values: CDR1 SGHTA, CDR2 FQGTGA. The CDR3 length is 13 residues. V lost 1 base and J lost 2, with 4 bases in between. The DNA for the CDR3 is TGTGCCAGCAGCTTAAGCGCCACAGATACGCAGTATTTT. This encodes CASSLSATDTQYF. The whole variable domain, filled in from reference TRBV7-3 and TRBJ2-3, reads GAGVSQTPSNKVTEKGKYVELRCDPISGHTALYWYRQSLGQGPEFLIYFQGTGAADDSGLPNDRFFAVRPEGSVSTLKIQRTERGDSAVYLCASSLSATDTQYFGPGTRLTVL.

V is TRBV15 and J is TRBJ1-3; D remains unclear. The germline V and J ends were trimmed by 0 bases and 2 bases, with 8 bases remaining between them. CDR3 length: 15 amino acids. The germline V gene has CDR1 LNHNV and CDR2 YYDKDF (reference sequence). CDR3 nucleotides: TGTGCCACCAGCAGAGATCGGCCCACTGGAAACACCATATATTTT. It yields the protein CATSRDRPTGNTIYF.

The rearrangement links TRBV7-3 to TRBJ2-2; 8 bases match TRBD1. This CDR3 contains 14 residues. Germline V gene data show CDR1 as SGHTA and CDR2 as FQGTGA. V was clipped by 3 bases and J by 4 bases; unmatched bases: 1. The CDR3 loop is CASSLDRVTGELFF. CDR3 DNA sequence: TGTGCCAGCAGCTTGGACAGGGTCACCGGGGAGCTGTTTTTT.

This clone came up once. The CDR3 here is CAISDVGGRSDEKLFF. The CDR3, as DNA: TGTGCCATCAGTGATGTCGGGGGGCGGTCGGATGAAAAACTGTTTTTT. V is TRBV10-3 and J is TRBJ1-4, with D possibly TRBD1 on 6 matching bases. This CDR3 is 16 amino acids long. The germline V gene has CDR1 ENHRY and CDR2 SYGVKD. Trimming removed 3 bases from V and 6 bases from J, with 17 bases in between.

This clone was recorded once. V and J are TRBV5-1 and TRBJ2-2; D not certain. V lost 0 bases, J lost 6 bases, and 6 bases lay in between. Germline V lookup: CDR1 SGHRS, CDR2 YFSETQ. The CDR3 length is 13 residues. The CDR3: CASSLEVSGELFF. CDR3 in DNA: TGCGCCAGCAGCTTGGAGGTCTCCGGGGAGCTGTTTTTT.

V usage is TRBV25-1 and J usage is TRBJ2-3; D unclear. V lost 3 bases and J 3 bases, leaving 4 bases between the germline ends. The CDR3 is 12 amino acids. Germline assignment: CDR1 MGHDK and CDR2 SYGVNS. The CDR3 DNA follows: TGTGCCAGCAGTGACGGTACAGATACGCAGTATTTT. This translates into CASSDGTDTQYF.

This clone was seen only once. V and J are TRBV6-1 and TRBJ1-5; 8 nucleotides align to TRBD1. Trimming at V came to 2 bases and at J to 5 bases, leaving 8 bases not matched to a gene. This CDR3 has 16 amino acids. Germline-derived CDR1 and CDR2 are MNHNS and SASEGT. This CDR3 is CASSESFGQGYQPQHF. In nucleotides, the CDR3 is TGTGCCAGCAGTGAATCTTTCGGACAGGGCTATCAGCCCCAGCATTTT.

The chain combines TRBV28 with TRBJ1-3; the D is unclear. Between the trimmed V and J ends, which lost 0 bases and 0 bases, there was a span of 6 bases. The CDR3 is made up of 15 amino acids. Per germline, CDR1 MDHEN and CDR2 SYDVKM. CDR3 bases: TGTGCCAGCAGTTTATGGCAGACCTCTGGAAACACCATATATTTT. Translated: CASSLWQTSGNTIYF.

The chain is built from TRBV28 and TRBJ2-2; 15 bases match TRBD2. V dropped 2 bases and J dropped 2; count of bases not matched to a gene: 12. Germline-derived CDR1 and CDR2 are MDHEN and SYDVKM. This CDR3 region has 21 residues. The CDR3 nucleotides are TGTGCCAGCAGTTTAATTGGGGTGGGACTAGCGGGAGGCCGTAACACCGGGGAGCTGTTTTTT. Protein product: CASSLIGVGLAGGRNTGELFF.

The chain recombines TRBV18 with TRBJ2-2, with unresolved D. Per the germline V gene, CDR1 is KGHSH and CDR2 is LQKENI. This CDR3 is built from 13 residues. The ends were cut back, 6 bases at V and 4 bases at J, with 9 bases in the middle. CDR3 sequence reads: CASSPLGTGELFF. DNA of the CDR3: TGTGCCAGCTCGCCCCTAGGCACCGGGGAGCTGTTTTTT.

The chain has TRBV4-2 and TRBJ1-4, with 8 bases matching TRBD1. The length of the CDR3 is 16 residues. Per germline, CDR1 LGHNA and CDR2 YNFKEQ. V lost 0 bases to trimming and J lost 8 bases; unmatched junction nucleotides: 8. In nucleotides, the CDR3 is TGTGCCAGCAGCCAAGACAAGGCAGGGGGCGTCGAAAAACTGTTTTTT. Protein: CASSQDKAGGVEKLFF.

The sample holds one count of this clone. This CDR3 is also generated by other DNA sequences in the sample. The chain couples TRBV27 to TRBJ1-3; 7 bases match TRBD1. Germline CDR1 reads MNHEY; CDR2 reads SMNVEV (reference sequence). V trimming: 4 bases; J trimming: 4 bases; junction bases outside the gene matches: 4. This CDR3 spans 14 amino acids. In DNA form, the CDR3 reads TGTGCCAGCAGTTCAGGGGGGTCAGGAAACACCATATATTTT. This sequence encodes CASSSGGSGNTIYF.

This chain connects TRBV30 to TRBJ2-7; TRBD1 aligns across 8 bases. CDR3 length: 16 residues. Germline V lookup: CDR1 GTSNPN, CDR2 SVGIG (reference sequence). The ends lost 3 bases at V and 3 bases at J; junction bases unmatched: 13. CDR3 protein: CAWSRQGTRTYYEQYF. Here the CDR3 DNA reads TGTGCCTGGAGCAGACAGGGGACCCGGACCTACTACGAGCAGTACTTC.